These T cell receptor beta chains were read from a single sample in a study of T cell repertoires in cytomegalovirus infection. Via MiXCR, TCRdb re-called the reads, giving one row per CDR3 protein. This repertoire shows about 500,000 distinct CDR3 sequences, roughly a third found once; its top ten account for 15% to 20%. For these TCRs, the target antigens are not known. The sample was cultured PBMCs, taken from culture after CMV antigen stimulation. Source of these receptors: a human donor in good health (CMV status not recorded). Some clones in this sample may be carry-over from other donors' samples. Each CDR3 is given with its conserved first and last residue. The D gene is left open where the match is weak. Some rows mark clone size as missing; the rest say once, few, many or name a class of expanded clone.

CDR3: CASSQDQGTVATNEKLFF
DNA: TGCGCCAGCAGCCAAGACCAGGGGACAGTTGCAACTAATGAAAAACTGTTTTTT
J: TRBJ1-4
V: TRBV4-1
D: TRBD1
size: -

CDR3: CASSLEFRPGLQETQYF
DNA: TGTGCCAGCAGCTTAGAGTTTCGCCCTGGACTCCAAGAGACCCAGTACTTC
J: TRBJ2-5
V: TRBV7-6
D: -
size: few

CDR3: CATSDGQWGRETQYF
DNA: TGTGCCACCAGTGATGGACAGTGGGGGCGAGAGACCCAGTACTTC
J: TRBJ2-5
V: TRBV24-1
D: -
size: few

CDR3: CASSRGRTNEKLFF
DNA: TGTGCCAGCAGCCGAGGACGGACTAATGAAAAACTGTTTTTT
J: TRBJ1-4
V: TRBV7-2
D: -
size: many

CDR3: CASSLQQDTDTQYF
DNA: TGTGCCAGCAGTTTACAACAGGACACAGATACGCAGTATTTT
J: TRBJ2-3
V: TRBV12-3/TRBV12-4
D: -
size: few

CDR3: CASSLVRGPANTEAFF
DNA: TGTGCCAGCAGCTTAGTTCGGGGGCCAGCCAACACTGAAGCTTTCTTT
J: TRBJ1-1
V: TRBV11-2
D: -
size: -

CDR3: CASSPGPTSEQYF
DNA: TGTGCCAGCAGCCCGGGACCCACGTCCGAGCAGTACTTC
J: TRBJ2-7
V: TRBV13
D: -
size: few

CDR3: CASSSTGNPGETQYF
DNA: TGTGCCAGCAGTTCGACAGGGAACCCAGGGGAGACCCAGTACTTC
J: TRBJ2-5
V: TRBV7-2
D: TRBD1
size: many

CDR3: CASSPGGSSYEQYF
DNA: TGTGCCAGCAGCCCAGGGGGAAGCTCCTACGAGCAGTACTTC
J: TRBJ2-7
V: TRBV7-2
D: TRBD1
size: many

CDR3: CASSLESELHNEQFF
DNA: TGTGCCAGCAGCTTAGAGTCTGAACTCCACAATGAGCAGTTCTTC
J: TRBJ2-1
V: TRBV13
D: -
size: -

CDR3: CASSIDLASGTYNEQFF
DNA: TGTGCCAGTAGTATAGATCTGGCTAGCGGGACCTACAATGAGCAGTTCTTC
J: TRBJ2-1
V: TRBV19
D: TRBD2
size: few

CDR3: CASSQEPNTDTQYF
DNA: TGCGCCAGCAGCCAAGAGCCGAACACAGATACGCAGTATTTT
J: TRBJ2-3
V: TRBV4-3
D: -
size: -

CDR3: CASSLSSQGDSPLHF
DNA: TGTGCCAGCAGTTTATCGTCCCAGGGGGATTCACCCCTCCACTTT
J: TRBJ1-6
V: TRBV27
D: TRBD1
size: -

CDR3: CASSPLTGLFYNEQFF
DNA: TGTGCCAGCTCACCACTTACGGGGCTGTTCTACAATGAGCAGTTCTTC
J: TRBJ2-1
V: TRBV18
D: -
size: -

CDR3: CASSLYLGFRGANVLTF
DNA: TGTGCCAGCAGCTTATACTTAGGGTTTAGGGGGGCCAACGTCCTGACTTTC
J: TRBJ2-6
V: TRBV7-2
D: -
size: many

CDR3: CASSLTTTSPFSPNNEQFF
DNA: TGTGCCAGCAGCCTCACCACGACTAGTCCCTTTTCGCCAAACAATGAGCAGTTCTTC
J: TRBJ2-1
V: TRBV11-3
D: -
size: many

CDR3: CASSLDGAWGYTF
DNA: TGTGCCAGCAGCTTAGACGGGGCCTGGGGCTACACCTTC
J: TRBJ1-2
V: TRBV7-2
D: -
size: few

CDR3: CASSLGDRVQETQYF
DNA: TGTGCCAGCAGCTTAGGGGACAGGGTGCAAGAGACCCAGTACTTC
J: TRBJ2-5
V: TRBV11-2
D: TRBD1
size: -

CDR3: CATSRVGGRASSYNEQFF
DNA: TGTGCCACCAGCAGAGTGGGAGGGAGGGCCTCCTCCTACAATGAGCAGTTCTTC
J: TRBJ2-1
V: TRBV15
D: TRBD2
size: -

CDR3: CALGTGGREGANVLTF
DNA: TGTGCCCTAGGGACGGGAGGCCGGGAGGGGGCCAACGTCCTGACTTTC
J: TRBJ2-6
V: TRBV30
D: TRBD2
size: -

CDR3: CASSSGLSGEGSYNEQFF
DNA: TGTGCCAGCAGCTCAGGACTATCAGGCGAGGGCTCCTACAATGAGCAGTTCTTC
J: TRBJ2-1
V: TRBV28
D: -
size: -

CDR3: CASSILGRGQPQHF
DNA: TGTGCCAGTAGTATCCTCGGGCGAGGTCAGCCCCAGCATTTT
J: TRBJ1-5
V: TRBV19
D: -
size: few

CDR3: CASSPNPGQGVGETQYF
DNA: TGTGCCAGCAGCCCTAACCCGGGTCAGGGGGTGGGGGAGACCCAGTACTTC
J: TRBJ2-5
V: TRBV7-3
D: TRBD1
size: -

CDR3: CASSLAMTSVAGELFF
DNA: TGTGCCAGCAGCTTAGCTATGACTAGCGTCGCCGGGGAGCTGTTTTTT
J: TRBJ2-2
V: TRBV7-6
D: TRBD2
size: many

CDR3: CASSQGTSGYQETQYF
DNA: TGTGCCAGCAGCCAAGGGACTAGCGGGTACCAAGAGACCCAGTACTTC
J: TRBJ2-5
V: TRBV4-1
D: TRBD2
size: few

CDR3: CASSIGRLMNTEAFF
DNA: TGTGCCAGTAGTATCGGACGGCTGATGAACACTGAAGCTTTCTTT
J: TRBJ1-1
V: TRBV19
D: -
size: once

CDR3: CASSMRTAANYGYTF
DNA: TGTGCCAGCAGTATGAGGACAGCTGCTAACTATGGCTACACCTTC
J: TRBJ1-2
V: TRBV2
D: -
size: -

CDR3: CAWGLDRGSTDTQYF
DNA: TGTGCCTGGGGATTGGACAGGGGAAGCACAGATACGCAGTATTTT
J: TRBJ2-3
V: TRBV30
D: TRBD1
size: few

CDR3: CASSLVGKIGLKETQYF
DNA: TGTGCCAGCAGTTTGGTCGGGAAGATTGGTTTGAAAGAGACCCAGTACTTC
J: TRBJ2-5
V: TRBV28
D: -
size: -

CDR3: CASSQGPGLAGESEQFF
DNA: TGCGCCAGCAGCCAAGGACCGGGGTTAGCGGGAGAAAGTGAGCAGTTCTTC
J: TRBJ2-1
V: TRBV4-1
D: TRBD2
size: few

CDR3: CASSHSALGGASYEQYF
DNA: TGCGCCAGCAGCCATAGCGCTTTGGGGGGAGCCTCCTACGAGCAGTACTTC
J: TRBJ2-7
V: TRBV4-1
D: -
size: many

CDR3: CASKALLDRGPNTEAFF
DNA: TGTGCCAGCAAGGCACTTCTCGACAGGGGGCCGAACACTGAAGCTTTCTTT
J: TRBJ1-1
V: TRBV6-8
D: TRBD1
size: -

CDR3: CSVEGGTSTDTQYF
DNA: TGCAGCGTTGAAGGCGGGACGAGCACAGATACGCAGTATTTT
J: TRBJ2-3
V: TRBV29-1
D: -
size: -

CDR3: CATMNTEAFF
DNA: TGTGCCACCATGAACACTGAAGCTTTCTTT
J: TRBJ1-1
V: TRBV19
D: -
size: -

CDR3: CASSQETRGLNYGYTF
DNA: TGTGCCAGCAGTCAAGAGACCAGGGGCCTCAACTATGGCTACACCTTC
J: TRBJ1-2
V: TRBV6-6
D: -
size: few

CDR3: CATQERGQPQHF
DNA: TGTGCCACCCAGGAGAGGGGTCAGCCCCAGCATTTT
J: TRBJ1-5
V: TRBV12-3/TRBV12-4
D: -
size: many

CDR3: CATSDPGGDYTDTQYF
DNA: TGTGCCACCAGTGACCCTGGGGGGGACTACACAGATACGCAGTATTTT
J: TRBJ2-3
V: TRBV24-1
D: TRBD2
size: -

CDR3: CSASSGSGYEQYF
DNA: TGCAGTGCTAGTTCAGGGAGCGGGTACGAGCAGTACTTC
J: TRBJ2-7
V: TRBV20-1
D: -
size: -

CDR3: CASSSRVSSYNEQFF
DNA: TGTGCCAGCAGCTCTAGGGTGAGCTCCTACAATGAGCAGTTCTTC
J: TRBJ2-1
V: TRBV7-6
D: -
size: many

CDR3: CASSPRDWFNEQFF
DNA: TGTGCCAGCAGTCCCCGGGACTGGTTCAATGAGCAGTTCTTC
J: TRBJ2-1
V: TRBV27
D: -
size: -

CDR3: CASSRQREQPQHF
DNA: TGTGCCAGCAGCAGACAAAGGGAGCAGCCCCAGCATTTT
J: TRBJ1-5
V: TRBV5-6
D: -
size: few

CDR3: CASSEYGPVGTDTQYF
DNA: TGTGCCAGCAGTGAATACGGACCAGTAGGCACAGATACGCAGTATTTT
J: TRBJ2-3
V: TRBV2
D: -
size: few

CDR3: CASTGTSGSYNEQFF
DNA: TGTGCCAGCACCGGGACTAGCGGCTCCTACAATGAGCAGTTCTTC
J: TRBJ2-1
V: TRBV7-6
D: TRBD2
size: once

CDR3: CATSSRGGWIRNTEAFF
DNA: TGTGCCACCAGCAGTCGAGGCGGATGGATTCGGAACACTGAAGCTTTCTTT
J: TRBJ1-1
V: TRBV15
D: -
size: -

CDR3: CASGLITWGLDTGELFF
DNA: TGTGCTAGTGGTTTGATAACGTGGGGTTTGGACACCGGGGAGCTGTTTTTT
J: TRBJ2-2
V: TRBV12-5
D: -
size: -

CDR3: CASSLGGRLAYEQYF
DNA: TGTGCCAGCAGCTTAGGCGGGAGGCTGGCCTACGAGCAGTACTTC
J: TRBJ2-7
V: TRBV7-2
D: TRBD2
size: -

CDR3: CASSSAALQETQYF
DNA: TGTGCCAGCAGCTCCGCGGCCCTCCAAGAGACCCAGTACTTC
J: TRBJ2-5
V: TRBV7-9
D: -
size: -

CDR3: CASSLGWGRGTGELFF
DNA: TGTGCCAGCAGTTTAGGTTGGGGGAGGGGCACCGGGGAGCTGTTTTTT
J: TRBJ2-2
V: TRBV12-3/TRBV12-4
D: TRBD2
size: -